The 30 T cell receptor beta chains reported below all come from one sample, sequenced in a study of T cell responses to AZD1222 COVID-19 vaccine. Clones were sequenced by immunoSEQ multiplex PCR, and TCRdb holds only the in-frame ones, with some missing. The table records 140,000 to 150,000 clones, 88% of them present only once. This sample comprised peripheral blood, obtained 28 days after the second dose of the MenACWY control vaccine. The receptors originated from an adult who received the MenACWY meningococcal vaccine as a control.

The chain combines TRBV19 with TRBJ1-1; tentatively, D is TRBD1 (6 bases). Germline CDR1 LNHDA, CDR2 SQIVND (reference sequence). The CDR3 has 16 amino acids. The V end was cut by 6 bases, the J end by 3 bases, with 20 bases between. DNA for the CDR3: TGTGCCAGTAGAAACTTGGCCGGGACACACCACACTGAAGCTTTCTTT. This codes for CASRNLAGTHHTEAFF. The full variable domain, rest sourced from reference TRBV19 and TRBJ1-1, is DGGITQSPKYLFRKEGQNVTLSCEQNLNHDAMYWYRQDPGQGLRLIYYSQIVNDFQKGDIAEGYSVSREKKESFPLTVTSAQKNPTAFYLCASRNLAGTHHTEAFFGQGTRLTVV.

J is TRBJ1-1 and V is TRBV7-9; weak D call: TRBD1 (5 bases). V shed 5 bases and J shed 5 bases, with 15 bases lying between them. CDR3 size: 14 residues. Germline CDR1 is SEHNR and CDR2 is FQNEAQ (reference sequence). This chain's CDR3 is CASSPGRTLTEAFF. The CDR3 bases are TGTGCCAGCAGCCCGGGACGGACTCTGACTGAAGCTTTCTTT.

J is TRBJ2-3 and V is TRBV6-5; D uncertain. CDR1 is MNHEY, CDR2 SVGAGI, per germline. Trimming left V 8 bases short and J 8 bases short, with 17 bases between. The CDR3 runs to 13 residues. CDR3 nucleotides: TGTGCCAGCTCCCAGAATGCCCAAGTTACGCAGTATTTT. This sequence encodes CASSQNAQVTQYF.

The chain uses TRBV2 and TRBJ1-1, with TRBD1 identical over 7 bases. V lost 3 bases and J lost 4; bases outside the gene matches: 2. This CDR3 has 13 residues. CDR1 is SNHLY, CDR2 FYNNEI, per germline. The CDR3 DNA reads TGTGCCAGCAGTGAGGACAGGCCCACTGAAGCTTTCTTT. This gives the protein CASSEDRPTEAFF.

The chain carries TRBV25-1 and TRBJ1-6; 7 bases are shared with TRBD1. Germline V gene data show CDR1 as MGHDK and CDR2 as SYGVNS. The V and J ends lost 0 bases and 6 bases, in that order; junction bases with no gene match: 8. The CDR3 spans 17 residues. The CDR3 protein is CASSEYGGGTVNSPLHF. CDR3 nucleotide sequence: TGTGCCAGCAGTGAATATGGGGGGGGGACAGTTAATTCACCCCTCCACTTT.

The chain links TRBV9 to TRBJ2-1; 9 positions agree with TRBD2. CDR1 is SGDLS and CDR2 is YYNGEE in the germline V gene. The CDR3 is made up of 18 amino acids. V was pared by 0 bases and J by 9 bases, with 16 bases of the junction left unmatched. The CDR3 nucleotides are TGTGCCAGCAGCGTAGACCTCGCCGACGGCGGGGGGGCTGGTGAGCAGTTCTTC. This gives the protein CASSVDLADGGGAGEQFF.

The chain's CDR3 is CASSFPGTERGYTF. The CDR3 bases are TGTGCCAGCAGCTTCCCCGGGACAGAGAGGGGCTACACCTTC. The chain combines TRBV7-8 with TRBJ1-2, with TRBD1 identical over 7 bases. The germline V gene has CDR1 SGHVS and CDR2 FQNEAQ. The J segment lost 8 bases and the V segment lost 3 bases, leaving 9 bases of the junction unmatched. The CDR3 is made up of 14 amino acids.

The J gene is TRBJ1-5, the V gene TRBV7-9, with D possibly TRBD1 on 5 matching bases. This CDR3 is built from 15 residues. Looked up from germline, CDR1 is SEHNR and CDR2 is FQNEAQ (reference sequence). Trimming pared 3 bases from V and 2 bases from J, leaving 11 bases between. The CDR3: CASSFGWGGNQPQHF. Here the CDR3 DNA reads TGTGCCAGCAGCTTCGGCTGGGGCGGCAATCAGCCCCAGCATTTT.

The chain uses TRBV20-1 and TRBJ1-5; the D is unclear. Trimming pared 3 bases from V and 4 bases from J, leaving 10 bases between. The CDR3 has 13 residues. Germline CDR1 and CDR2: DFQATT and SNEGSKA (reference sequence). The DNA of the CDR3 is TGCAGTGCTAGTGCCCATATGAATCAGCCCCAGCATTTT. This encodes CSASAHMNQPQHF.

CDR3 DNA sequence: TGCGCCAGCAGCTTGGCACTAGCGGGGGGGTTGACCTACAATGAGCAGTTCTTC. Translated, it gives CASSLALAGGLTYNEQFF. This sequence joins TRBV5-1 and TRBJ2-1; TRBD2 matches 13 bases. The V gene end was trimmed by 0 bases and the J gene end by 2 bases; junction bases not matched to a gene: 5. The CDR3 has 18 residues. Germline V gene lookup returns CDR1 SGHRS and CDR2 YFSETQ. Filled out from reference TRBV5-1 and TRBJ2-1, the complete variable domain reads KAGVTQTPRYLIKTRGQQVTLSCSPISGHRSVSWYQQTPGQGLQFLFEYFSETQRNKGNFPGRFSGRQFSNSRSEMNVSTLELGDSALYLCASSLALAGGLTYNEQFFGPGTRLTVL.

The J gene is TRBJ1-1, the V gene TRBV18, with TRBD1 as a possible D gene (5 bases). V was clipped by 2 bases and J by 1 base, with 8 bases between them. Germline values: CDR1 KGHSH, CDR2 LQKENI. This CDR3 is 14 amino acids long. The CDR3 nucleotides read TGTGCCAGCTCACCAGGGGGGGGGAACACTGAAGCTTTCTTT. The encoded protein is CASSPGGGNTEAFF.

The rearrangement uses TRBV7-9 and TRBJ2-3, with D unclear. Trimming stripped 4 bases from V and 4 bases from J, with 9 bases between. CDR1 is SEHNR, CDR2 FQNEAQ, per germline (reference sequence). There are 13 residues in the CDR3. CDR3 bases: TGTGCCAGCAGCTGGGGAACGTCAGATACGCAGTATTTT. This translates into CASSWGTSDTQYF. The complete variable domain, with remaining parts taken from reference TRBV7-9 and TRBJ2-3, reads DTGVSQNPRHKITKRGQNVTFRCDPISEHNRLYWYRQTLGQGPEFLTYFQNEAQLEKSRLLSDRFSAERPKGSFSTLEIQRTEQGDSAMYLCASSWGTSDTQYFGPGTRLTVL.

The chain is built from TRBV12-3 or TRBV12-4 and TRBJ2-7; D remains ambiguous. This CDR3 has 13 residues. Trimming shortened V by 6 bases and J by 2 bases, and 11 bases separated the two germline ends. The CDR3 protein is CASSTGPTYEQYF. The CDR3 nucleotides are TGTGCCAGCAGCACCGGGCCTACCTACGAGCAGTACTTC.

This chain joins TRBV9 and TRBJ1-2, with TRBD1 identical over 10 bases. Per the germline V gene, CDR1 is SGDLS and CDR2 is YYNGEE. The CDR3 is 15 residues long. Germline trimming cut 4 bases from V and 5 bases from J; bases unmatched to any gene: 8. The CDR3 bases are TGTGCCAGCAGCCCCGGGACAGGGGAAGGGTATGGCTACACCTTC. Translation: CASSPGTGEGYGYTF.

This chain links TRBV30 with TRBJ2-7; 9 bases match TRBD1. Germline V CDR1 and CDR2: GTSNPN, SVGIG (reference sequence). The CDR3 has 14 amino acids. V lost 4 bases to trimming and J lost 2 bases; unmatched junction nucleotides: 6. Here the CDR3 reads CAWKEWTGAYEQYF. Written as DNA, the CDR3 is TGTGCCTGGAAGGAGTGGACAGGGGCCTACGAGCAGTACTTC.

Only one count was recorded for this clone. The chain has TRBV2 and TRBJ1-1; D is unresolved. Deletions cut 7 bases from V and 1 base from J, with 7 bases between. Germline CDR1 and CDR2: SNHLY and FYNNEI. CDR3 size: 12 residues. DNA of the CDR3: TGTGCCAGCACCGACCGGAACACTGAAGCTTTCTTT. It specifies CASTDRNTEAFF.

In its sample, this clone was seen once. This rearrangement joins TRBV19 to TRBJ2-3, with TRBD2 identical over 7 bases. Germline CDR1 is LNHDA and CDR2 is SQIVND (reference sequence). CDR3 length: 15 residues. Unmatched junction bases numbered 10, after V lost 6 bases and J lost 4 bases. The CDR3 DNA is TGTGCCAGTAGGGTAGCGGGCGAAAGCGCAGATACGCAGTATTTT. Protein sequence: CASRVAGESADTQYF.

The V call is TRBV29-1, the J call TRBJ2-7; D is ambiguous. The germline V gene encodes CDR1 SQVTM and CDR2 ANQGSEA. Between the trimmed V and J ends, which lost 6 bases and 6 bases, there was a span of 18 bases. This CDR3 has 13 amino acids. The CDR3 sequence is CSVNSRLGGEQYF. The CDR3 nucleotides read TGCAGCGTGAACTCAAGGCTTGGTGGCGAGCAGTACTTC.

The chain couples TRBV7-2 to TRBJ1-3; TRBD1 agrees at 9 bases. CDR3 length: 13 residues. The V gene end was trimmed by 5 bases and the J gene end by 4 bases; junction bases not matched to a gene: 0. Germline assignment: CDR1 SGHTA and CDR2 FQGNSA. The DNA of the CDR3 is TGTGCCAGCAGCGGACAGGGGGGAAACACCATATATTTT. Translating gives CASSGQGGNTIYF. The full variable domain, its missing parts supplied by reference TRBV7-2 and TRBJ1-3, is GAGVSQSPSNKVTEKGKDVELRCDPISGHTALYWYRQSLGQGLEFLIYFQGNSAPDKSGLPSDRFSAERTGGSVSTLTIQRTQQEDSAVYLCASSGQGGNTIYFGEGSWLTVV.

This clone has a handful of counts. V and J are TRBV14 and TRBJ1-1, with 8 bases matching TRBD1. The CDR3 contains 16 residues. Germline trimming cut 5 bases from V and 0 bases from J; bases unmatched to any gene: 8. The germline V gene encodes CDR1 SGHDN and CDR2 FVKESK. The CDR3 DNA sequence: TGTGCCAGCAGCACCCGACAGGGGAACATGAACACTGAAGCTTTCTTT. Translated, it gives CASSTRQGNMNTEAFF. The variable domain in full, completed from reference TRBV14 and TRBJ1-1, reads EAGVTQFPSHSVIEKGQTVTLRCDPISGHDNLYWYRRVMGKEIKFLLHFVKESKQDESGMPNNRFLAERTGGTYSTLKVQPAELEDSGVYFCASSTRQGNMNTEAFFGQGTRLTVV.

The rearrangement joins TRBV7-3 to TRBJ2-7, with 7 bases identical to TRBD2. J gave up 4 bases and V 5 bases, and 5 bases lay outside the gene matches. This CDR3 region has 13 residues. Looked up from germline, CDR1 is SGHTA and CDR2 is FQGTGA. CDR3 in DNA: TGTGCCAGCAGCGCAGGACTAGGTTACGAGCAGTACTTC. This gives the protein CASSAGLGYEQYF. The full variable domain, in which reference TRBV7-3 and TRBJ2-7 provide the parts outside the CDR3, is GAGVSQTPSNKVTEKGKYVELRCDPISGHTALYWYRQSLGQGPEFLIYFQGTGAADDSGLPNDRFFAVRPEGSVSTLKIQRTERGDSAVYLCASSAGLGYEQYFGPGTRLTVT.

V gene TRBV7-9 combines with J gene TRBJ1-5; 7 nucleotides agree with TRBD1. The V and J ends lost 5 bases and 4 bases, in that order; junction bases with no gene match: 8. The germline CDR1 and CDR2 sequences are SEHNR and FQNEAQ (reference sequence). The CDR3 totals 15 residues. The CDR3 here is CASSPGDSQNQPQHF. The CDR3 DNA reads as TGTGCCAGCAGCCCTGGGGACAGCCAGAATCAGCCCCAGCATTTT.

The rearrangement links TRBV6-5 to TRBJ2-1; 7 positions match TRBD1. Looked up from germline, CDR1 is MNHEY and CDR2 is SVGAGI. The CDR3 is 15 residues long. The junction had 9 bases not matched to a gene; V was cut back by 1 base and J by 9 bases. As DNA, the CDR3 is TGTGCCAGCAGTTACTGGGGCATCCCAGGGGGTGAGCAGTTCTTC. It translates to CASSYWGIPGGEQFF.

The rearrangement links TRBV6-5 to TRBJ1-1; 7 bases fit TRBD1. The CDR3 totals 11 residues. Germline V CDR1 and CDR2: MNHEY, SVGAGI. V lost 7 bases to trimming and J lost 7 bases; unmatched junction nucleotides: 3. The CDR3 nucleotides read TGTGCCAGCACCAACAGGGGTGAAGCTTTCTTT. It codes for CASTNRGEAFF.

In DNA form, the CDR3 reads TGTGCCAGCAGCTTAAACCCTGGACTCTCTGGGGCCAACGTCCTGACTTTC. This translates into CASSLNPGLSGANVLTF. V gene TRBV7-3 combines with J gene TRBJ2-6; possible D gene TRBD2, 5 bases. This CDR3 has 17 residues. Trimming shortened V by 1 base and J by 0 bases, and 10 bases separated the two germline ends. CDR1 is SGHTA and CDR2 is FQGTGA in the germline V gene.

This clone has just one count. The genes are TRBV5-5 and TRBJ2-1; no clear D. The CDR3 has 16 residues. Trimming removed 4 bases from V and 0 bases from J, with 14 bases in between. Germline lookup yields CDR1 SGHKS and CDR2 YYEKEE (reference sequence). CDR3 sequence (DNA): TGTGCCAGCAGCCCCGGTGGTAGTAGCTCCTACAATGAGCAGTTCTTC. Its translation is CASSPGGSSSYNEQFF.

The chain carries TRBV6-6 and TRBJ1-2; maybe TRBD1 (6 bases). Germline V gene lookup returns CDR1 MNHNY and CDR2 SVGAGI (reference sequence). V dropped 0 bases and J dropped 8 bases, with 16 bases sitting between them. The CDR3 runs 15 residues. CDR3 coding DNA: TGTGCCAGCAGTTACTCGGGGGGGCAGGGCGGAGGCTACACCTTC. Its protein product is CASSYSGGQGGGYTF.

The chain is built from TRBV10-3 and TRBJ2-2; D is unresolved. CDR1 and CDR2 (germline): ENHRY, SYGVKD. Between the trimmed V and J ends, which lost 3 bases and 4 bases, there was a span of 9 bases. The CDR3 runs to 14 residues. CDR3 region: CAISETPRTGELFF. CDR3 in DNA: TGTGCCATCAGTGAAACCCCTCGCACCGGGGAGCTGTTTTTT.

The J gene is TRBJ1-5, the V gene TRBV28; D is ambiguous. V shed 5 bases and J shed 9 bases, with 8 bases lying between them. Germline values: CDR1 MDHEN, CDR2 SYDVKM. The CDR3 is 11 amino acids. The CDR3, as DNA: TGTGCCAGCAGTGGGGAAGCGCCCCAGCATTTT. Its translation is CASSGEAPQHF.

The chain links TRBV5-1 to TRBJ2-5; D is possibly TRBD1 (6 bases). CDR1 and CDR2 (germline): SGHRS, YFSETQ. There are 15 residues in the CDR3. V was trimmed by 1 base and J by 3 bases, leaving 13 bases between them. In DNA form, the CDR3 reads TGCGCCAGCAGCTTGTCAGGGGCCGTGGAAGAGACCCAGTACTTC. Amino acid sequence: CASSLSGAVEETQYF.